This TCR beta chain originates from a study of identical twins. The CDR3 loop spans 17 amino acids. V lost 2 bases and J lost 0; bases outside the gene matches: 7. Looked up from germline, CDR1 is LNHDA and CDR2 is SQIVND (reference sequence). A single record per CDR3 protein comes from TCRdb applying MiXCR to the 5' RACE reads. The sample has around 250,000 distinct CDR3 sequences; roughly 13% are singletons. These sequences were also reported in another study, on yellow fever vaccine responses in identical twins.

The sample consisted of memory (CD45RO+) T cells sorted from blood. The clonotype was recovered from a woman younger than 30 in good health. The chain couples TRBV19 to TRBJ2-1; 7 bases line up with TRBD2. The DNA for the CDR3 is TGTGCCAGTAGTATATCTGTGGGCGGGAGCTCCTACAATGAGCAGTTCTTC. This sequence encodes CASSISVGGSSYNEQFF.